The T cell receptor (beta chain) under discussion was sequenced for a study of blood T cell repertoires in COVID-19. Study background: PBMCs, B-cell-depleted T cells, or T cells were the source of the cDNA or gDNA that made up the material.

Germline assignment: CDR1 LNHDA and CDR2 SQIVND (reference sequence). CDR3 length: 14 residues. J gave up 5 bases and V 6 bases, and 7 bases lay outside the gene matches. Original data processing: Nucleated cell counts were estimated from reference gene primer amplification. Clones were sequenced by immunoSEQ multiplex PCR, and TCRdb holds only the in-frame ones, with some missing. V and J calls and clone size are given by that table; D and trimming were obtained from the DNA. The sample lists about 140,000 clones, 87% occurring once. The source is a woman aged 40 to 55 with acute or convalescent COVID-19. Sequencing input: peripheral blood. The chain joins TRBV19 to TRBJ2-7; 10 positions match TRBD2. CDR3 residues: CASRSAGGPDEQYF. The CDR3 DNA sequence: TGTGCCAGTAGGTCAGCGGGAGGGCCGGACGAGCAGTACTTC.